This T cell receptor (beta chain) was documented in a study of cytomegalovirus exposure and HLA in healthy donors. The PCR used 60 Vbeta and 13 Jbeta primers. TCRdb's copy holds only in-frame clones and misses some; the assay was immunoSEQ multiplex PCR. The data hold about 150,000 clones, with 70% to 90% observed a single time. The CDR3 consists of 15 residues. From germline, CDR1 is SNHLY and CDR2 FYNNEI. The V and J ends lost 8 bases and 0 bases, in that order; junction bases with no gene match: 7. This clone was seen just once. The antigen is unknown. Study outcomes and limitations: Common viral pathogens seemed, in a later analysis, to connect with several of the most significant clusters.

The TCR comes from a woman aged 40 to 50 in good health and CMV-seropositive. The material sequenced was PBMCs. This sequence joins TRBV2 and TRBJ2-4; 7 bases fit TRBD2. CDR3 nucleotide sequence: TGTGCCAGCGTAAGCGGGACCCTAGCCAAAAACATTCAGTACTTC. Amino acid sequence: CASVSGTLAKNIQYF.